The clone carrying this T cell receptor beta chain appeared once. Other DNA sequences in this specimen translate into the identical CDR3. This specimen belongs to a study of CD8+ T cells in alopecia areata. The V gene's germline CDR1 is MNHEY and CDR2 SMNVEV (reference sequence). Trimming cost V 2 bases and J 2 bases; bases outside gene matches: 2. This CDR3 has 14 amino acids. cDNA serving as the sequencing template came from extracted, reverse transcribed RNA. Measured with immunoSEQ multiplex PCR; TCRdb has only the in-frame clones, and not every one. Here the sample spans some 170,000 clones, roughly 66% being singletons.

The material sequenced was CD8+ T cells sorted from blood, taken at week 0. The receptor was derived from a human donor with alopecia areata. The rearrangement links TRBV27 to TRBJ1-2; 7 bases agree with TRBD1. This CDR3 reads CASSLQGGNYGYTF. In DNA, the CDR3 is TGTGCCAGCAGTTTACAGGGGGGAAACTATGGCTACACCTTC.